The 20 T cell receptor beta chains below all came from one sample that was sequenced in a study of human T cells and chemical hapten exposure. TCRdb itself ran the RACE reads through MiXCR, one entry per CDR3 protein. Of roughly 100,000 distinct CDR3 sequences in the sample, around 12% were seen once. As to time point: pre-sensitization, week 0. Treatment of the sample: therapeutic diphenylcyclopropenone sensitization with weekly scalp DPC. The sample consisted of whole blood, taken in connection with sensitization to the hapten diphenylcyclopropenone (DPC). These receptors all stem from a woman aged 45-60 years with alopecia areata. Some clones in this sample may be carry-over from other donors' samples.

This clonotype was seen a few times. The V and J genes are TRBV6-5 and TRBJ1-2, with 9 nucleotides matching TRBD1. Germline values: CDR1 MNHEY, CDR2 SVGAGI. V lost 4 bases and J lost 2; bases outside the gene matches: 8. The CDR3 length is 16 residues. The CDR3 DNA is TGTGCCAGCAGTTCCCCCGGACAGGGGCCCAACTATGGCTACACCTTC. As protein: CASSSPGQGPNYGYTF.

The gene calls are TRBV5-1 and TRBJ2-7, with TRBD1 identical over 7 bases. V shed 0 bases, J shed 5 bases, and the junction held 8 bases outside the gene matches. Germline assignment: CDR1 SGHRS and CDR2 YFSETQ. This CDR3 comprises 15 residues. CDR3 nucleotides: TGCGCCAGCAGCTTGGCCGACAGGGCGCCGGACGAGCAGTACTTC. Encoded protein: CASSLADRAPDEQYF. The variable domain in full, with the rest retrieved from reference TRBV5-1 and TRBJ2-7, is KAGVTQTPRYLIKTRGQQVTLSCSPISGHRSVSWYQQTPGQGLQFLFEYFSETQRNKGNFPGRFSGRQFSNSRSEMNVSTLELGDSALYLCASSLADRAPDEQYFGPGTRLTVT.

This clonotype was found a few times. V and J are TRBV2 and TRBJ1-1; no clear D gene. Between the trimmed V and J ends, which lost 8 bases and 4 bases, there was a span of 14 bases. This CDR3 has 13 amino acids. Germline V gene lookup returns CDR1 SNHLY and CDR2 FYNNEI. The CDR3 here is CASAGLLGTEAFF. The CDR3 DNA sequence: TGTGCCAGCGCTGGATTGTTGGGCACTGAAGCTTTCTTT.

This clonotype was counted ten times or more. This sequence joins TRBV2 and TRBJ1-2, with D possibly being TRBD1 (5 bases). V gave up 4 bases and J gave up 3 bases, with 15 bases separating them. Germline V CDR1 and CDR2: SNHLY, FYNNEI. The length of the CDR3 is 15 residues. The DNA of the CDR3 is TGTGCCAGCAGTGTAATCAGGGACGGGGACTATGGCTACACCTTC. Protein: CASSVIRDGDYGYTF.

This clonotype came up many times. J is TRBJ2-4 and V is TRBV12-3 or TRBV12-4; 10 bases are a match to TRBD1. Trimming took 4 bases from V and 9 from J; bases not matched to a gene: 6. This CDR3 contains 14 residues. CDR3: CASSSGTGEGIQYF. DNA for the CDR3: TGTGCCAGCAGTTCCGGGACAGGGGAAGGCATTCAGTACTTC.

CDR3 protein: CASSPRRQLNTEAFF. CDR3 DNA sequence: TGTGCCAGCTCACCAAGGAGACAGCTGAACACTGAAGCTTTCTTT. J is TRBJ1-1 and V is TRBV18, with D maybe TRBD1 (5 bases). V shed 2 bases and J shed 0 bases, with 10 bases lying between them. This CDR3 is built from 15 residues. Per the germline V gene, CDR1 is KGHSH and CDR2 is LQKENI.

This clonotype was detected only a few times. The J gene is TRBJ2-2, the V gene TRBV10-1; no reliable D call. Germline V gene sequence: CDR1 WNHNN, CDR2 SYGVQD (reference sequence). Trimming pared 7 bases from V and 1 base from J, leaving 7 bases between. CDR3 size: 13 residues. The CDR3 sequence is CASTDRNTGELFF. The CDR3, as DNA: TGCGCCAGCACAGATCGGAACACCGGGGAGCTGTTTTTT.

This clonotype was detected only a few times. The chain links TRBV20-1 to TRBJ1-2; D is uncertain. Trimming left V 0 bases short and J 8 bases short, with 10 bases between. This CDR3 is 12 amino acids long. The germline V gene has CDR1 DFQATT and CDR2 SNEGSKA (reference sequence). The CDR3 is CSAREARRGYTF. CDR3 sequence (DNA): TGCAGTGCTAGAGAGGCCCGCCGCGGCTACACCTTC.

This clonotype was found many times. This chain uses TRBV20-1 with TRBJ2-1; no reliable D call. The CDR3 has 13 residues. Trimming took 8 bases from V and 1 from J, leaving 12 bases between them. Germline V lookup: CDR1 DFQATT, CDR2 SNEGSKA (reference sequence). The CDR3 DNA is TGCAGTACCATTCCTGCTTCCTACAATGAGCAGTTCTTC. It codes for CSTIPASYNEQFF.

This chain joins TRBV6-2 or TRBV6-3 and TRBJ2-1; D gene uncertain. The CDR3 length is 12 residues. V lost 7 bases, J lost 5 bases, and 9 bases lay in between. Germline V CDR1 and CDR2: MNHEY, SVGEGT. The CDR3 loop is CASTQPHNEQFF. CDR3 nucleotide sequence: TGTGCCAGCACCCAACCCCACAATGAGCAGTTCTTC.

Ten or more counts support this clonotype. The V call is TRBV29-1, the J call TRBJ2-7, with D uncertain. CDR3 length: 13 amino acids. Germline CDR1 reads SQVTM; CDR2 reads ANQGSEA. V lost 5 bases and J 4 bases, leaving 15 bases between the germline ends. CDR3 residues: CSVSPTSKYEQYF. Here the CDR3 DNA reads TGCAGCGTTTCACCAACGTCCAAGTACGAGCAGTACTTC.

The chain carries TRBV28 and TRBJ2-7; D ambiguous. The CDR3 is made up of 11 amino acids. Germline assignment: CDR1 MDHEN and CDR2 SYDVKM. Deletions cut 2 bases from V and 3 bases from J, with 2 bases between. In DNA form, the CDR3 reads TGTGCCAGCAGTTTAAACTACGAGCAGTACTTC. Residues: CASSLNYEQYF.

This clonotype has a count of ten or more. The chain recombines TRBV7-8 with TRBJ1-1; D ambiguous. The V end was cut by 5 bases, the J end by 0 bases, with 13 bases between. The CDR3 is made up of 15 amino acids. Per germline, CDR1 SGHVS and CDR2 FQNEAQ. The chain's CDR3 is CASSVDGKMNTEAFF. Here the CDR3 DNA reads TGTGCCAGCAGCGTCGACGGCAAGATGAACACTGAAGCTTTCTTT. The whole variable domain, remainder taken from reference TRBV7-8 and TRBJ1-1, is GAGVSQSPRYKVAKRGQDVALRCDPISGHVSLFWYQQALGQGPEFLTYFQNEAQLDKSGLPSDRFFAERPEGSVSTLKIQRTQQEDSAVYLCASSVDGKMNTEAFFGQGTRLTVV.

The V call is TRBV20-1, the J call TRBJ2-2, with a weak D call TRBD1 (6 bases). The germline CDR1 and CDR2 sequences are DFQATT and SNEGSKA (reference sequence). There are 13 residues in the CDR3. The CDR3 sequence is CGGRTVNTGELFF. CDR3 DNA sequence: TGCGGTGGTCGGACAGTAAACACCGGGGAGCTGTTTTTT.

This clonotype was seen many times. The chain couples TRBV5-6 to TRBJ1-5; D uncertain. V was clipped by 3 bases and J by 9 bases, with 13 bases between them. Germline V lookup: CDR1 SGHDT, CDR2 YYEEEE. This CDR3 region has 13 residues. Here the CDR3 DNA reads TGTGCCAGCAGCTCGGCGGGTAGTTTGCCCCAGCATTTT. Its protein product is CASSSAGSLPQHF.

This clonotype turned up a few times. The J gene is TRBJ2-5, the V gene TRBV11-2, with 8 bases that match TRBD2. The germline CDR1 and CDR2 sequences are SGHAT and FQNNGV. The trim removed 1 base at V and 7 bases at J, leaving 2 bases unmatched. The CDR3 sequence is 13 residues long. The CDR3, as DNA: TGTGCCAGCAGCTTAGGGCTAGCGGGGACCCAGTACTTC. Translating it yields CASSLGLAGTQYF.

Ten or more counts support this clonotype. J is TRBJ1-1 and V is TRBV12-3 or TRBV12-4; D remains ambiguous. The CDR3 consists of 14 residues. The ends were cut back, 5 bases at V and 1 base at J, with 11 bases in the middle. CDR3 region: CASSPRLSNTEAFF. In DNA form, the CDR3 reads TGTGCCAGCAGTCCTCGATTATCGAACACTGAAGCTTTCTTT.

A few counts support this clonotype. This sequence joins TRBV7-2 and TRBJ1-3; D might be TRBD1 (5 bases). Trimming removed 4 bases from V and 5 bases from J, with 9 bases in between. Per the germline V gene, CDR1 is SGHTA and CDR2 is FQGNSA. This CDR3 region has 13 residues. The CDR3 sequence: CASSSGARNTIYF. Here the CDR3 DNA reads TGTGCCAGCAGCTCTGGGGCCAGAAACACCATATATTTT.

The table lists this clonotype with many counts. The chain is built from TRBV28 and TRBJ2-7; 11 bases align to TRBD1. CDR1 and CDR2 (germline): MDHEN, SYDVKM. The V and J ends lost 6 bases and 5 bases, in that order; junction bases with no gene match: 3. This CDR3 comprises 13 residues. CDR3 amino acids: CASRGTGGDEQYF. The CDR3, as DNA: TGTGCCAGCAGAGGGACAGGGGGGGACGAGCAGTACTTC.

This clonotype was counted only a few times. V usage is TRBV6-1 and J usage is TRBJ2-4; 13 nucleotides agree with TRBD2. The CDR3 totals 19 residues. The V gene end was trimmed by 1 base and the J gene end by 0 bases; junction bases not matched to a gene: 6. CDR1 and CDR2 from the germline V gene are MNHNS and SASEGT. CDR3: CASSEGQGLAGLAKNIQYF. The CDR3 DNA sequence: TGTGCCAGCAGTGAAGGTCAGGGACTAGCGGGACTAGCCAAAAACATTCAGTACTTC.